The present T cell receptor beta chain was sequenced within a study of CD8+ T cells in alopecia areata. General study points: Normal scalp showed lower clonality than lesional scalp, especially alopecia totalis/universalis.

Concerning this clone itself: The antigen is not known.

Extracted from the samples, RNA was reverse transcribed into cDNA to serve as the sequencing template. TCRdb's table, derived via immunoSEQ multiplex PCR, lists solely in-frame clones and lacks some. The table shows approximately 99,000 clones, with 45% to 70% occurring only once. Sample: CD8+ T cells sorted from blood. The TCR originated in a human donor in good health.

This CDR3 reads CASSQGPDTQYF. The CDR3 nucleotides are TGTGCCAGCAGCCAAGGACCGGATACGCAGTATTTT. The V and J genes are TRBV14 and TRBJ2-3; unclear D gene. Germline CDR1 SGHDN, CDR2 FVKESK. This CDR3 contains 12 residues. Trimming left V 1 base short and J 6 bases short, with 5 bases between.